Listed below are T cell receptor beta chains from one sample, sequenced in a study of identical twins. TCRdb called the 5' RACE reads again in MiXCR, with one record for every CDR3 protein. This sample has around 650,000 distinct CDR3 sequences, with roughly 7.2% found just once. These data were also filed under a second study, of yellow fever vaccine responses in identical twins.

Sequenced input: PBMCs. Every receptor here comes from a woman aged 18-29 years in good health. CDR3s include the opening cysteine and the closing phenylalanine or tryptophan. The D gene is left open where the match is weak. For some rows the clone size is stated as once, few or many, or as a class when expanded; others skip it.

d_gene,v_gene,abundance,j_gene,CDR3aa,CDR3nt
NA,TRBV11-2,few,TRBJ2-1,CASSSRRASPNNEQFF,TGTGCCAGCAGCTCCCGTCGAGCCTCACCTAACAATGAGCAGTTCTTC
NA,TRBV29-1,many,TRBJ2-3,CSVAGDTDTQYF,TGCAGCGTTGCAGGGGACACAGATACGCAGTATTTT
NA,TRBV3-1,NA,TRBJ2-7,CASSRTGGGRGSYEQYF,TGTGCCAGCAGCCGAACTGGGGGGGGCAGGGGGTCCTACGAGCAGTACTTC
NA,TRBV12-3/TRBV12-4,NA,TRBJ1-6,CASSYPGSPLHF,TGTGCCAGCAGTTACCCAGGGTCACCCCTCCACTTT
NA,TRBV3-1,few,TRBJ1-6,CASSHGGTNSPLHF,TGTGCCAGCAGCCATGGGGGGACGAATTCACCCCTCCACTTT
TRBD1,TRBV6-1,many,TRBJ1-1,CASRDRGNTEAFF,TGTGCCAGCAGGGACAGGGGGAACACTGAAGCTTTCTTT
TRBD2,TRBV20-1,NA,TRBJ2-7,CSGSSGHEQYF,TGCAGTGGGTCTAGCGGTCACGAGCAGTACTTC
NA,TRBV20-1,few,TRBJ2-5,CSASGANHGETQYF,TGCAGTGCTAGCGGGGCCAATCACGGGGAGACCCAGTACTTC
TRBD2,TRBV3-1,NA,TRBJ2-1,CASSQGFSGIYNEQFF,TGTGCCAGCAGCCAAGGCTTCAGCGGGATCTACAATGAGCAGTTCTTC
TRBD1,TRBV11-3,NA,TRBJ2-5,CASSRTGVQETQYF,TGTGCCAGCAGCCGGACAGGGGTCCAAGAGACCCAGTACTTC
NA,TRBV29-1,few,TRBJ2-1,CSVEFGPYNEQFF,TGCAGCGTTGAATTCGGGCCCTACAATGAGCAGTTCTTC
TRBD1,TRBV11-1,few,TRBJ2-3,CASSRDRVSITDTQYF,TGTGCCAGCAGCCGGGACAGGGTGTCTATCACAGATACGCAGTATTTT